The 28 T cell receptor beta chains in this list originate from one sample, sequenced in a study of identical twins. TCRdb used MiXCR to reprocess the 5' RACE reads, holding one entry per CDR3 protein. The sample yields approximately 590,000 distinct CDR3 sequences, roughly 9.5% seen once. This sample also belongs to another study, concerning yellow fever vaccine responses in identical twins.

The sample taken for sequencing was PBMCs. The receptors stem from a woman in her late teens or twenties in good health.

The table lists this clonotype with many counts. The CDR3 nucleotides read TGCAGCGTTAGTTGGGAAGCTTTCCACGAGCAGTACTTC. Residues: CSVSWEAFHEQYF. V and J are TRBV29-1 and TRBJ2-7, with unresolved D. CDR1 SQVTM and CDR2 ANQGSEA come from the germline V gene. This CDR3 is built from 13 residues. V was shortened by 5 bases and J by 5 bases, with 16 bases between the two germline ends.

This clonotype was seen a few times. The chain is built from TRBV6-5 and TRBJ2-1; weak D call: TRBD2 (5 bases). Germline V gene lookup returns CDR1 MNHEY and CDR2 SVGAGI. Between the trimmed V and J ends, which lost 0 bases and 2 bases, there was a span of 8 bases. This CDR3 is built from 15 residues. In nucleotides, the CDR3 is TGTGCCAGCAGTTACTCGCGGGTCACCTACAATGAGCAGTTCTTC. It encodes CASSYSRVTYNEQFF.

This sequence joins TRBV29-1 and TRBJ2-3, with D unclear. Germline CDR1 and CDR2: SQVTM and ANQGSEA. With 7 bases removed from V and 3 bases from J, the gap between germline ends came to 17 bases. The CDR3 has 14 residues. The CDR3 nucleotides are TGCAGCGCCACTGGGCTCTCTGAGACAGATACGCAGTATTTT. Translation: CSATGLSETDTQYF.

This clonotype was counted many times. The rearrangement uses TRBV5-1 and TRBJ2-2; TRBD2 might be the D (6 bases). Trimming pared 8 bases from V and 0 bases from J, leaving 14 bases between. CDR1 and CDR2 from the germline V gene are SGHRS and YFSETQ. The CDR3 runs 15 residues. The CDR3 nucleotides read TGCGCCAGTCGTGGGGACTTTTCGAACACCGGGGAGCTGTTTTTT. Its protein is CASRGDFSNTGELFF.

This clonotype was seen many times. The V call is TRBV27, the J call TRBJ2-2; D unresolved. V was trimmed by 2 bases and J by 1 base, leaving 5 bases between them. Germline CDR1 MNHEY, CDR2 SMNVEV (reference sequence). The CDR3 is 14 residues long. CDR3 nucleotide sequence: TGTGCCAGCAGTTTACGCCAGAACACCGGGGAGCTGTTTTTT. Translated: CASSLRQNTGELFF.

This clonotype has a handful of counts. The rearrangement links TRBV5-1 to TRBJ2-2, with TRBD2 matching over 14 bases. V trimming: 5 bases; J trimming: 1 base; junction bases outside the gene matches: 7. Germline assignment: CDR1 SGHRS and CDR2 YFSETQ. The CDR3 is 18 residues long. The CDR3 region has the DNA TGCGCCAGCAGACCCGGGACTAGCGGGAGCGGGAACACCGGGGAGCTGTTTTTT. Translated: CASRPGTSGSGNTGELFF.

Regarding this clonotype: Likely a read error: the CDR3 ends without its conserved phenylalanine or tryptophan. The chain uses TRBV7-3 and TRBJ2-1; 12 positions match TRBD2. Losses at the gene ends were 4 bases for V and 0 bases for J; bases not matched to a gene: 4. The germline V gene has CDR1 SGHTA and CDR2 FQGTGA. This CDR3 region has 17 residues. The CDR3 loop is CASSSLTSGGSYNEQFL. CDR3 nucleotides: TGTGCCAGCAGCTCCTTGACTAGCGGGGGCTCCTACAATGAGCAGTTCTTA.

The sample holds many counts of this clonotype. The chain carries TRBV12-3 or TRBV12-4 and TRBJ2-1, with D possibly matching TRBD1 (5 bases). The CDR3 loop spans 13 amino acids. The V end was cut by 0 bases, the J end by 6 bases, with 6 bases between. CDR3 coding DNA: TGTGCCAGCAGTTTAGCAGGGGCCAATGAGCAGTTCTTC. This codes for CASSLAGANEQFF.

The chain combines TRBV28 with TRBJ2-3, with D perhaps TRBD2 (7 bases). Trimming stripped 8 bases from V and 7 bases from J, with 22 bases between. Looked up from germline, CDR1 is MDHEN and CDR2 is SYDVKM. This CDR3 is 15 amino acids long. For the CDR3, the DNA is TGTGCCAGCCGTGGAGTAGGGGGGGCCGGCTATACGCAGTATTTT. Translated, it gives CASRGVGGAGYTQYF.

This chain links TRBV20-1 with TRBJ1-6; TRBD1 matches 10 bases. V trimming: 3 bases; J trimming: 9 bases; junction bases outside the gene matches: 8. Germline values: CDR1 DFQATT, CDR2 SNEGSKA (reference sequence). The CDR3 runs to 15 residues. The DNA of the CDR3 is TGCAGTGCTAGCCCGTTGACAGGGGGCAGTTCACCCCTCCACTTT. Translating it yields CSASPLTGGSSPLHF.

This clonotype was counted many times. The gene calls are TRBV6-5 and TRBJ2-2, with 10 bases identical to TRBD1. After removal of 4 bases from V and 6 bases from J, the junction contained 2 bases not matched to a gene. Per the germline V gene, CDR1 is MNHEY and CDR2 is SVGAGI. The CDR3 consists of 14 residues. The CDR3 protein is CASSLDRGAGELFF. CDR3 nucleotide sequence: TGTGCCAGCAGTTTGGACAGGGGGGCCGGGGAGCTGTTTTTT.

In DNA, the CDR3 is TGTGCCACCAGCAGAGGTGGAGACTACGAGCAGTACTTC. Its translation: CATSRGGDYEQYF. V gene TRBV15 combines with J gene TRBJ2-7; no definite D call. Trimming cost V 1 base and J 3 bases, with 7 bases left between them. This CDR3 has 13 amino acids. CDR1 is LNHNV, CDR2 YYDKDF, per germline (reference sequence).

This chain joins TRBV18 and TRBJ2-2; D is possibly TRBD1 or TRBD2 (5 bases each). Trimming removed 3 bases from V and 6 bases from J, with 20 bases in between. The CDR3 consists of 17 residues. The germline V gene has CDR1 KGHSH and CDR2 LQKENI. In DNA, the CDR3 is TGTGCCAGCTCACCCTTCCGGGACCCCGAGGGCGCCGGGGAGCTGTTTTTT. Amino acids: CASSPFRDPEGAGELFF.

This clonotype has at least ten counts. This chain uses TRBV7-2 with TRBJ1-5; TRBD1 agrees at 7 bases. The V gene end was trimmed by 7 bases and the J gene end by 8 bases; junction bases not matched to a gene: 17. The CDR3 consists of 16 residues. CDR1 SGHTA and CDR2 FQGNSA come from the germline V gene. CDR3 amino acids: CASNLGPNRGIEPQHF. CDR3 DNA: TGTGCCAGCAACCTTGGACCCAACAGGGGTATTGAGCCCCAGCATTTT.

The chain links TRBV12-3 or TRBV12-4 to TRBJ2-2; D call uncertain. V was trimmed by 1 base and J by 4 bases, leaving 10 bases between them. The CDR3 has 15 amino acids. DNA for the CDR3: TGTGCCAGCAGTTTAGAAAAGATTTTCACCGGGGAGCTGTTTTTT. Translated, it gives CASSLEKIFTGELFF.

This clonotype appeared many times. CDR3 nucleotide sequence: TGCGCCAGCAGCCTACAGGGGAGCGCTTTCTTT. This gives the protein CASSLQGSAFF. The chain carries TRBV5-1 and TRBJ1-1; 7 bases fit TRBD1. J was trimmed by 11 bases and V by 4 bases; bases with no gene match: 5. The germline V gene has CDR1 SGHRS and CDR2 YFSETQ. CDR3 length: 11 residues.

At least ten counts were recorded for this clonotype. The chain employs TRBV12-3 or TRBV12-4 and TRBJ1-5; D perhaps matches TRBD1 (5 bases). CDR3 size: 16 residues. V dropped 1 base and J dropped 1 base, with 11 bases sitting between them. The DNA for the CDR3 is TGTGCCAGCAGTTTAGGACGCAGGGAGAGCAATCAGCCCCAGCATTTT. It yields the protein CASSLGRRESNQPQHF.

This clonotype was seen many times. This chain connects TRBV5-1 to TRBJ2-2; TRBD2 might be the D (6 bases). V lost 7 bases, J lost 1 base, and 14 bases lay in between. Germline V CDR1 and CDR2: SGHRS, YFSETQ. The CDR3 contains 15 residues. The CDR3 DNA follows: TGCGCCAGCTTCCCGGGACTTCTGAACACCGGGGAGCTGTTTTTT. Its translation is CASFPGLLNTGELFF.

The table lists this clonotype with a few counts. The chain is built from TRBV11-2 and TRBJ2-5, with 14 bases that match TRBD2. V was clipped by 6 bases and J by 5 bases; unmatched bases: 5. The CDR3 extends over 15 amino acids. Per the germline V gene, CDR1 is SGHAT and CDR2 is FQNNGV. The CDR3 coding sequence is TGTGCCAGCAGGGGACTAGCGGGAGTGTGGGAGACCCAGTACTTC. Its translation: CASRGLAGVWETQYF.

Many counts were recorded for this clonotype. This chain connects TRBV2 to TRBJ2-7; 9 bases agree with TRBD2. CDR3 length: 16 amino acids. Germline V CDR1 and CDR2: SNHLY, FYNNEI. The J segment lost 0 bases and the V segment lost 10 bases, leaving 13 bases of the junction unmatched. CDR3 region: CATPGIAGVDSYEQYF. DNA of the CDR3: TGTGCCACACCCGGAATAGCGGGAGTGGACTCCTACGAGCAGTACTTC.

This clonotype was counted many times. The gene calls are TRBV3-1 and TRBJ2-5; D is ambiguous. V gave up 1 base and J gave up 4 bases, with 1 base separating them. The CDR3 is made up of 11 amino acids. Germline lookup yields CDR1 LGHDT and CDR2 YNNKEL (reference sequence). CDR3 DNA: TGTGCCAGCAGCCAAGTAGAGACCCAGTACTTC. Protein: CASSQVETQYF.

This clonotype was seen a handful of times. This chain links TRBV10-3 with TRBJ2-5, with TRBD2 matching over 8 bases. The CDR3 consists of 14 residues. The germline CDR1 and CDR2 sequences are ENHRY and SYGVKD. The junction had 10 bases not matched to a gene; V was cut back by 10 bases and J by 3 bases. In DNA, the CDR3 is TGTGCCACCCGGCGAGGAGCGGGGGAAGAGACCCAGTACTTC. Protein sequence: CATRRGAGEETQYF.

The V call is TRBV9, the J call TRBJ2-5, with D possibly matching TRBD2 (5 bases). Per germline, CDR1 SGDLS and CDR2 YYNGEE. Trimming cost V 0 bases and J 1 base, with 10 bases left between them. The CDR3 sequence is 15 residues long. CDR3 loop: CASSVANGGQETQYF. CDR3 sequence (DNA): TGTGCCAGCAGCGTAGCTAATGGAGGCCAAGAGACCCAGTACTTC. The full variable domain, completed using reference TRBV9 and TRBJ2-5, is DSGVTQTPKHLITATGQRVTLRCSPRSGDLSVYWYQQSLDQGLQFLIQYYNGEERAKGNILERFSAQQFPDLHSELNLSSLELGDSALYFCASSVANGGQETQYFGPGTRLLVL.

At least ten counts were recorded for this clonotype. The gene calls are TRBV6-5 and TRBJ2-7; 7 bases fit TRBD1. The germline V gene has CDR1 MNHEY and CDR2 SVGAGI. V lost 6 bases and J lost 2; bases outside the gene matches: 4. This CDR3 region has 13 residues. The CDR3 here is CASRYTGAYEQYF. The CDR3 DNA follows: TGTGCCAGCAGATACACAGGGGCCTACGAGCAGTACTTC.

This clonotype was picked up many times. The J gene is TRBJ1-3, the V gene TRBV29-1; D remains unclear. The CDR3 is 13 residues long. Trimming took off 2 bases at V and 2 bases at J, with 7 bases between the two ends. The germline gives CDR1 SQVTM, CDR2 ANQGSEA. The CDR3 sequence is CSVESTAGNTIYF. CDR3 DNA: TGCAGCGTTGAAAGTACAGCTGGAAACACCATATATTTT.

This clonotype showed up many times. The chain is built from TRBV28 and TRBJ2-7, with TRBD1 identical over 7 bases. Germline lookup yields CDR1 MDHEN and CDR2 SYDVKM. V lost 6 bases and J lost 0; bases outside the gene matches: 8. This CDR3 comprises 15 residues. The CDR3 DNA is TGTGCCAGCAGCCCCGGGACAGAACTCTCCTACGAGCAGTACTTC. Translated: CASSPGTELSYEQYF.

This clonotype was recorded many times. The gene calls are TRBV7-9 and TRBJ1-2, with D hard to call. V was clipped by 2 bases and J by 4 bases, with 8 bases between them. The CDR3 has 13 amino acids. Germline-derived CDR1 and CDR2 are SEHNR and FQNEAQ (reference sequence). The CDR3 DNA follows: TGTGCCAGCAGCTTATTTGGCAGCTATGGCTACACCTTC. Translating gives CASSLFGSYGYTF.

Ten or more counts support this clonotype. J is TRBJ1-1 and V is TRBV28, with 11 bases that match TRBD1. The J segment lost 11 bases and the V segment lost 3 bases, leaving 5 bases of the junction unmatched. The CDR3 loop spans 13 amino acids. Germline lookup yields CDR1 MDHEN and CDR2 SYDVKM. The DNA for the CDR3 is TGTGCCAGCAGTTTCTGGGACAGGGGGGGGGCTTTCTTT. Amino acids: CASSFWDRGGAFF.